This is a list of T cell receptor beta chains from one sample in a study of graft-versus-host responses after intestinal transplantation. No antigen has been assigned to these receptors. Produced via immunoSEQ multiplex PCR; TCRdb's table is partial and in-frame only. Of roughly 39,000 clones in the sample, 90% to 95% were seen once. This material consisted of unstimulated CD8+ T cells sorted from spleen or lymph node cells, taken before transplant. The source of these receptors is a human donor who was the organ donor for an intestinal transplant. CDR3s include the opening cysteine and the closing phenylalanine or tryptophan. The D gene is left open where the match is weak. Not every row has a clone size; where given, it reads once, few, many or a size class.

TRBJ1-3	TRBV7-6	.	.	TGTGCCAGCAGCTTAGGTTTCGGGGCCTTGGGGGACACCATATATTTT	CASSLGFGALGDTIYF
TRBJ2-7	TRBV7-3	TRBD2	.	TGTGCCAGCAGCTGGACTAGCGGAGGCTCCTACGAGCAGTACTTC	CASSWTSGGSYEQYF
TRBJ2-7	TRBV30	TRBD1	.	TGTGCCTGGAGTCCGACAGGGTTCGGCGAGCAGTACTTC	CAWSPTGFGEQYF
TRBJ2-5	TRBV19	TRBD2	.	TGTGCCAGTAGTGCTGCTAGCGGAGCTGTCCAAGAGACCCAGTACTTC	CASSAASGAVQETQYF
TRBJ1-4	TRBV28	.	.	TGTGCCAGCAATAAAGGAACCCTCGTCTCCGAAGATGAAAAACTGTTTTTT	CASNKGTLVSEDEKLFF
TRBJ2-5	TRBV9	TRBD2	.	TGTGCCAGCAGCCCTTTTTTAGGCGGGGGGGGTCAAGAGACCCAGTACTTC	CASSPFLGGGGQETQYF
TRBJ2-2	TRBV7-8	.	.	TGTGCCAGCAGCTTGGACGGCTACGCGGAGAAGTACACCGGGGAGCTGTTTTTT	CASSLDGYAEKYTGELFF
TRBJ1-1	TRBV19	TRBD1	.	TGTGCCAGTAGTATTGGGACAGGCTTGAACACTGAAGCTTTCTTT	CASSIGTGLNTEAFF
TRBJ2-4	TRBV27	TRBD1	.	TGTGCCAGCAAAGCGACAGGGGTCTTTAAAGCCAAAAACATTCAGTACTTC	CASKATGVFKAKNIQYF
TRBJ1-2	TRBV6-5	.	.	TGTGCCAGCACCTCCCCAAACTATGGCTACACCTTC	CASTSPNYGYTF
TRBJ1-3	TRBV9	.	.	TGTGCCAGCAGCGTGGAACCTGTGTCCTCTGGAAACACCATATATTTT	CASSVEPVSSGNTIYF
TRBJ2-7	TRBV6-5	TRBD1	.	TGTGCCAGCAGTGAATCGGGACAGCCCTACGAGCAGTACTTC	CASSESGQPYEQYF
TRBJ2-7	TRBV30	.	.	TGTGCCTGGAGTGTACCGATCCGGCTATACGAGCAGTACTTC	CAWSVPIRLYEQYF
TRBJ1-2	TRBV6-1	.	.	TGTGCCAGCAGTACTATACTCGGTTCAGACTATGGCTACACCTTC	CASSTILGSDYGYTF
TRBJ2-3	TRBV11-3	TRBD2	once	TGTGCCAGCAGCCTAGGGACTATTTTCACAGATACGCAGTATTTT	CASSLGTIFTDTQYF
TRBJ2-7	TRBV19	TRBD1	few	TGTGCCAGTGGTCCCGGGACAGGATCCTACGAGCAGTACTTC	CASGPGTGSYEQYF
TRBJ2-4	TRBV4-3	.	.	TGCGCCAGCAGCCAAGATAAGGGGTTGGGGAACATTCAGTACTTC	CASSQDKGLGNIQYF
TRBJ2-7	TRBV27	.	.	TGTGCCAGCAACGCGGGACTTGGTGGTTTCTACGAGCAGTACTTC	CASNAGLGGFYEQYF
TRBJ2-7	TRBV6-5	.	.	TGTGCCAGCAGTTACTCCAACAGCTACGAGCAGTACTTC	CASSYSNSYEQYF
TRBJ2-7	TRBV4-1	TRBD1	.	TGCGCCAGCAGCCTGGGACAGGGGGCTTACGAGCAGTACTTC	CASSLGQGAYEQYF
TRBJ2-3	TRBV7-6	.	.	TGTGCCAGCAGCTTAGTGGCGGGGAGCACAGATACGCAGTATTTT	CASSLVAGSTDTQYF
TRBJ2-7	TRBV4-3	TRBD1	.	TGCGCCAGCAGCCAAGAGGGACTGGACAGGGGGCCGGGCGAGCAGTACTTC	CASSQEGLDRGPGEQYF
TRBJ1-3	TRBV4-3	.	.	TGCGCCAGCAGCCAAGGGAGAGGGGAGAGTGGAAACACCATATATTTT	CASSQGRGESGNTIYF
TRBJ2-3	TRBV11-2	TRBD1	.	TGTGCCAGCAGCTATCCGACAGGGGGCACAGATACGCAGTATTTT	CASSYPTGGTDTQYF
TRBJ1-5	TRBV7-9	.	.	TGTGCCAGCAGCGCCGGGAACAGCAATCAGCCCCAGCATTTT	CASSAGNSNQPQHF
TRBJ2-7	TRBV4-3	.	.	TGCGCCAGCAGCCAAGGGTCCGGGGGGCTATACGAGCAGTACTTC	CASSQGSGGLYEQYF
TRBJ2-7	TRBV6-6	TRBD1	.	TGTGCCAGCAGTTACTGGACAGGGGCCTACGAGCAGTACTTC	CASSYWTGAYEQYF
TRBJ2-6	TRBV7-6	.	.	TGTGCCAGCAGCTTAGAACCTCAGGGGGCCAACGTCCTGACTTTC	CASSLEPQGANVLTF
TRBJ1-5	TRBV30	.	.	TGTGCCTGGAGTCTAGGGACCCTTGGCAATCAGCCCCAGCATTTT	CAWSLGTLGNQPQHF
TRBJ2-5	TRBV28	TRBD1	.	TGTGCCAGCAGTTTCGACAGGGGGTTAGAGACCCAGTACTTC	CASSFDRGLETQYF
TRBJ1-2	TRBV4-3	TRBD1	.	TGCGCCAGCAGCCGTGGACAGGATTTATATGGCTACACCTTC	CASSRGQDLYGYTF
TRBJ1-2	TRBV29-1	.	.	TGCAGCGTTGCCCAGGACGGAGACTATGGCTACACCTTC	CSVAQDGDYGYTF
TRBJ2-7	TRBV7-2	TRBD1	.	TGTGCCAGCAGCTCAGAAAAGGTACAGGGGGCTTACGAGCAGTACTTC	CASSSEKVQGAYEQYF
TRBJ2-7	TRBV11-3	TRBD1	.	TGTGCCAGCAGCCAACAACTAAACGCCGGGACAGGGTCCTACGAGCAGTACTTC	CASSQQLNAGTGSYEQYF
TRBJ2-1	TRBV29-1	TRBD1	.	TGCAGCGCAAGGACAGGGCCGTACAATGAGCAGTTCTTC	CSARTGPYNEQFF
TRBJ2-1	TRBV4-1	TRBD1	.	TGCGCCAGCAGCCAGGGGACAGGGCCTTACAATGAGCAGTTCTTC	CASSQGTGPYNEQFF
TRBJ2-7	TRBV13	.	.	TGTGCCAGCAGCCCTCCAGGGGTCTACGAGCAGTACTTC	CASSPPGVYEQYF
TRBJ2-3	TRBV28	TRBD2	.	TGTGCCAGCAGTGTGGGACTAGCGGGGGGAATTGGGACAGATACGCAGTATTTT	CASSVGLAGGIGTDTQYF
TRBJ2-3	TRBV10-3	.	.	TGTGCCATCAGGAAGGGTTCCTACTTACCATTCCTCACAGATACGCAGTATTTT	CAIRKGSYLPFLTDTQYF
TRBJ2-7	TRBV7-8	TRBD1	.	TGTGCCAGCAGCCCTCAGGTGCCGGGGGACAGGACGGACAGCTCCTACGAGCAGTACTTC	CASSPQVPGDRTDSSYEQYF
TRBJ1-2	TRBV29-1	.	once	TGCAGCGTTCCTGCCGGGGCCTCCTTGGGCTACACCTTC	CSVPAGASLGYTF
TRBJ2-3	TRBV4-3	TRBD2	.	TGCGCCAGCAGCCAAGATTTAACTAGCGGGGGAATCACAGATACGCAGTATTTT	CASSQDLTSGGITDTQYF
TRBJ2-2	TRBV7-2	TRBD2	.	TGTGCCAGCAGCTTATACGGTAGCGGGGGAACCGGGGAGCTGTTTTTT	CASSLYGSGGTGELFF
TRBJ2-7	TRBV6-4	TRBD1	.	TGTGCCAGCAGTGAATACGGGACAGGGGCCTACGAGCAGTACTTC	CASSEYGTGAYEQYF
TRBJ1-3	TRBV4-1	.	.	TGCGCCAGCAGCCAAGACTTTTTTTGGACCGAGAGCTCTGGAAACACCATATATTTT	CASSQDFFWTESSGNTIYF
TRBJ2-7	TRBV7-9	.	.	TGTGCCAGCAGCTTAGTCTCGCAAAGCGGCGAGCAGTACTTC	CASSLVSQSGEQYF
TRBJ2-2	TRBV5-1	TRBD1	.	TGCGCCAGCAGCTGGGGACAGGGCACCGGGGAGCTGTTTTTT	CASSWGQGTGELFF
TRBJ2-2	TRBV7-9	.	.	TGTGCCAGCAGCCTAGGACAGACGAACACCGGGGAGCTGTTTTTT	CASSLGQTNTGELFF
TRBJ2-7	TRBV2	TRBD1	.	TGTGCCGTCAGGGGGTCCTTGGGGGAGCAGTACTTC	CAVRGSLGEQYF
TRBJ1-1	TRBV19	.	.	TGTGCCAGTACCCCCGGGCCCTTGAACACTGAAGCTTTCTTT	CASTPGPLNTEAFF
TRBJ2-1	TRBV4-2	TRBD1	.	TGTGCCAGCAGCCAAGAGGGACAGAGCTCCTACAATGAGCAGTTCTTC	CASSQEGQSSYNEQFF
TRBJ2-2	TRBV5-6	.	.	TGTGCCAGCAGCTCCCCCTGGGTCTGGGGCACCGGGGAGCTGTTTTTT	CASSSPWVWGTGELFF
TRBJ2-7	TRBV27	.	.	TGTGCCAGCAGTTTATCCGGACAGTATCCCTACGAGCAGTACTTC	CASSLSGQYPYEQYF
TRBJ1-1	TRBV14	.	.	TGTGCCAGCAGCCCTTTAACGCACCTGAACACTGAAGCTTTCTTT	CASSPLTHLNTEAFF
TRBJ2-1	TRBV5-1	TRBD2	.	TGCGCCAGCAGCTTCGACGGGGGGTTTGAGCAGTTCTTC	CASSFDGGFEQFF
TRBJ1-2	TRBV9	.	.	TGTGCCAGCAGCGTAGGGGGGATGGGGTCTCCCTATGGCTACACCTTC	CASSVGGMGSPYGYTF
TRBJ2-1	TRBV6-5	TRBD1	.	TGTGCCAGCAGTTACAACCGGGACAGGGGCGGCAATGAGCAGTTCTTC	CASSYNRDRGGNEQFF